This T cell receptor beta chain appears in the sequencing data of a study of T cells in Graves' hyperthyroidism and ophthalmopathy. The CDR3 regions of TCR beta were amplified from RNA transcripts. Carried out on the TCR CDR3, a first-round RT-PCR used the HTBI primer set. TCRdb reanalysed the multiplex PCR reads using MiXCR and keeps one entry per CDR3 protein. The sample yields around 520,000 distinct CDR3 sequences, roughly 14% seen once. With 5 bases removed from V and 0 bases from J, the gap between germline ends came to 10 bases. Germline CDR1 reads KGHDR; CDR2 reads SFDVKD. This CDR3 is 15 amino acids long. In its sample, this clonotype was seen many times.

The genes are TRBV24-1 and TRBJ2-1; D is ambiguous. This TCR was recovered from a woman aged 18-29 years with Graves' hyperthyroidism. The sample consisted of blood. The CDR3 region is CATSAVWASYNEQFF. The CDR3 DNA reads TGTGCCACCAGTGCCGTGTGGGCCTCCTACAATGAGCAGTTCTTC.